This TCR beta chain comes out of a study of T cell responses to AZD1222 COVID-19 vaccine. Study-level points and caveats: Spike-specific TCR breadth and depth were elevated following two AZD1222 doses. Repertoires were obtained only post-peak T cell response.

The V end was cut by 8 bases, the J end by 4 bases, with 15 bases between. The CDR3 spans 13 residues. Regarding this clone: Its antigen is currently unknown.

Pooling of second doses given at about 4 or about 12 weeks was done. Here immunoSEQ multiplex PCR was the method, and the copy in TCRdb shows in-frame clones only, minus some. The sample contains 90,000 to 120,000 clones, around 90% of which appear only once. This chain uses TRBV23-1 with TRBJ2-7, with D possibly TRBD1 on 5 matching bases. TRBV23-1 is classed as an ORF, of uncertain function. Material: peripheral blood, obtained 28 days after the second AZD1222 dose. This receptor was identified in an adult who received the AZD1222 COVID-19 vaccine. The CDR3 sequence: CASGPLDSYEQYF. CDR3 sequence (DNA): TGCGCCAGCGGTCCCCTCGACAGTTACGAGCAGTACTTC.